One and the same sample provided the 13 T cell receptor beta chains below, sequenced in a study of graft-versus-host responses after intestinal transplantation. No cognate antigen is known for these TCRs. TCRdb's table, derived via immunoSEQ multiplex PCR, lists solely in-frame clones and lacks some. The sample contains about 120,000 clones, roughly 96% of which appear only once. This specimen was unstimulated CD8+ T cells sorted from spleen or lymph node cells, taken before intestinal transplant. These receptors all stem from a human donor who received an intestinal transplant.

The rearrangement joins TRBV7-2 to TRBJ2-5; D unresolved. Germline lookup yields CDR1 SGHTA and CDR2 FQGNSA. This CDR3 region has 15 residues. With 2 bases removed from V and 5 bases from J, the gap between germline ends came to 15 bases. CDR3 sequence (DNA): TGTGCCAGCAGCTTAATGAGTGGGTCTTGGGAGACCCAGTACTTC. It is translated as CASSLMSGSWETQYF.

The chain combines TRBV5-1 with TRBJ1-5; 8 bases match TRBD1. The germline gives CDR1 SGHRS, CDR2 YFSETQ. The junction had 6 bases not matched to a gene; V was cut back by 4 bases and J by 3 bases. The CDR3 is made up of 15 amino acids. CDR3 bases: TGCGCCAGCAGCCCGGTGACAGGGGTCAATCAGCCCCAGCATTTT. It translates to CASSPVTGVNQPQHF.

V usage is TRBV11-1 and J usage is TRBJ1-1; D unclear. V lost 4 bases and J 1 base, leaving 10 bases between the germline ends. Germline-derived CDR1 and CDR2 are SGHAT and FQDESV (reference sequence). The CDR3 sequence is 14 residues long. In DNA, the CDR3 is TGTGCCAGCAGCTACCTGGACGGGAACACTGAAGCTTTCTTT. Translating it yields CASSYLDGNTEAFF.

The V and J genes are TRBV6-1 and TRBJ2-1, with no clear D. The CDR3 covers 13 residues. Per germline, CDR1 MNHNS and CDR2 SASEGT. Trimming took off 1 base at V and 8 bases at J, with 9 bases between the two ends. The CDR3 region is CASSEGAFDEQFF. CDR3 nucleotides: TGTGCCAGCAGTGAAGGAGCTTTCGATGAGCAGTTCTTC.

The chain links TRBV27 to TRBJ2-7; 9 positions match TRBD1. With V trimmed by 7 bases and J by 3 bases, 7 bases remained unmatched. This CDR3 is 14 amino acids long. Germline lookup yields CDR1 MNHEY and CDR2 SMNVEV (reference sequence). CDR3 region: CASTDRGSFYEQYF. The CDR3 DNA sequence: TGTGCCAGCACTGACAGGGGGTCATTCTACGAGCAGTACTTC.

The chain joins TRBV19 to TRBJ2-5; possibly TRBD1 for D (5 bases). The germline gives CDR1 LNHDA, CDR2 SQIVND (reference sequence). The CDR3 extends over 16 amino acids. V dropped 3 bases and J dropped 0 bases, with 14 bases sitting between them. CDR3 sequence: CASSMGPSKYQETQYF. The CDR3 coding sequence is TGTGCCAGTAGTATGGGGCCATCCAAGTACCAAGAGACCCAGTACTTC.

The table lists this clone with a few counts. The DNA for the CDR3 is TGTGCCAGCAGCCAATGGGTCGAAGAGACCCAGTACTTC. This gives the protein CASSQWVEETQYF. This chain connects TRBV27 to TRBJ2-5; D gene unclear. V lost 6 bases and J 3 bases, leaving 11 bases between the germline ends. CDR1 is MNHEY, CDR2 SMNVEV, per germline (reference sequence). CDR3 size: 13 residues.

The J gene is TRBJ2-5, the V gene TRBV28; 7 bases map to TRBD1. The V gene end was trimmed by 2 bases and the J gene end by 4 bases; junction bases not matched to a gene: 1. This CDR3 has 13 amino acids. The germline V gene encodes CDR1 MDHEN and CDR2 SYDVKM. CDR3 amino acids: CASSLGQVETQYF. The CDR3 bases are TGTGCCAGCAGTTTAGGACAGGTAGAGACCCAGTACTTC. Combining the CDR3 with reference TRBV28 and TRBJ2-5 gives the whole variable domain DVKVTQSSRYLVKRTGEKVFLECVQDMDHENMFWYRQDPGLGLRLIYFSYDVKMKEKGDIPEGYSVSREKKERFSLILESASTNQTSMYLCASSLGQVETQYFGPGTRLLVL.

V gene TRBV27 combines with J gene TRBJ1-4; no clear D gene. The CDR3 length is 15 residues. Germline values: CDR1 MNHEY, CDR2 SMNVEV (reference sequence). Trimming stripped 1 base from V and 8 bases from J, with 14 bases between. CDR3 in DNA: TGTGCCAGCAGTTTATTCGCCAGCTACGCGGAAAAACTGTTTTTT. Amino acids: CASSLFASYAEKLFF.

The genes are TRBV29-1 and TRBJ2-7; 7 bases map to TRBD2. This CDR3 has 14 residues. With 6 bases clipped from V and 0 bases from J, the junction kept 8 bases outside the gene matches. Germline V gene sequence: CDR1 SQVTM, CDR2 ANQGSEA. The CDR3 protein is CSVVAGQSSYEQYF. CDR3 bases: TGCAGCGTGGTAGCGGGCCAAAGCTCCTACGAGCAGTACTTC.

The chain employs TRBV9 and TRBJ2-1; no clear D gene. Germline V CDR1 and CDR2: SGDLS, YYNGEE. The V and J ends lost 0 bases and 9 bases respectively, with 7 bases between them. The CDR3 extends over 12 amino acids. The CDR3 bases are TGTGCCAGCAGCGTAGCAGGTTTTGAGCAGTTCTTC. Protein sequence: CASSVAGFEQFF.

This chain links TRBV27 with TRBJ2-7; 7 bases align to TRBD1. The V segment lost 5 bases and the J segment 6 bases; nucleotides outside the gene matches: 4. The CDR3 covers 12 residues. From germline, CDR1 is MNHEY and CDR2 SMNVEV (reference sequence). The chain's CDR3 is CASSPGDSEQYF. CDR3 DNA: TGTGCCAGCAGTCCTGGGGACAGCGAGCAGTACTTC.

The J gene is TRBJ2-1, the V gene TRBV11-3, with no clear D. This CDR3 comprises 13 residues. Trimming left V 5 bases short and J 6 bases short, with 11 bases between. Germline-derived CDR1 and CDR2 are SGHNT and YENEEA. The CDR3 spells CASSPDHSNEQFF. DNA for the CDR3: TGTGCCAGCAGCCCAGATCACTCCAATGAGCAGTTCTTC.